This T cell receptor (beta chain) was retrieved from a study of blood T cell repertoires in COVID-19. Overall study context: Sites in the United States, Italy and Spain provided acute and convalescent COVID-19 samples.

Sequenced by immunoSEQ multiplex PCR; TCRdb stores in-frame clones only, minus some. There are hundreds of thousands of clones in the sample; over 75% occur only once, and roughly 11% lies in the top ten. Germline loops: CDR1 GTSNPN, CDR2 SVGIG (reference sequence). This CDR3 region has 16 residues. V was shortened by 2 bases and J by 1 base, with 15 bases between the two germline ends. Enrollment of patients from Seattle took place during active infection, with longitudinal follow-up. The sequencing input was peripheral blood. The chain has TRBV30 and TRBJ1-3; D unresolved. The source of this sequence is a man aged 45-65 years with COVID-19, enrolled during active disease. CDR3 sequence reads: CAWSNGGTVSGNTIYF. CDR3 coding DNA: TGTGCCTGGAGTAACGGAGGTACGGTGTCTGGAAACACCATATATTTT.